The 29 T cell receptor beta chains reported below all come from one sample, sequenced in a study of T-cell reconstitution after alpha-beta-depleted transplantation in children. Unique molecular identifiers were incorporated when the TCRbeta library was constructed. TCRdb processed the PCR reads anew with MiXCR; each CDR3 protein has one entry. The sample contains roughly 400,000 distinct CDR3 sequences, about a fifth of which appear only once. Sequences were derived from PBMCs from the stem cell graft donor, sampled from the stem cell graft. Receptors originate from a human donor who donated a stem cell graft to a child with acute myeloid leukemia.

This clonotype was found a few times. The J gene is TRBJ2-7, the V gene TRBV5-8, with 9 bases matching TRBD2. Germline V gene lookup returns CDR1 SGHTS and CDR2 YDEGEE. Losses at the gene ends were 4 bases for V and 3 bases for J; bases not matched to a gene: 8. The CDR3 is 15 amino acids. CDR3 nucleotides: TGTGCCAGCAGCGTTCTTAGCGGGGGTGGCTACGAGCAGTACTTC. Encoded protein: CASSVLSGGGYEQYF. Looking up the rest from reference TRBV5-8 and TRBJ2-7 gives the full variable domain: EAGVTQSPTHLIKTRGQQATLRCSPISGHTSVYWYQQALGLGLQFLLWYDEGEERNRGNFPPRFSGRQFPNYSSELNVNALELEDSALYLCASSVLSGGGYEQYFGPGTRLTVT.

This rearrangement joins TRBV20-1 to TRBJ2-4, with 11 nucleotides matching TRBD2. There are 16 residues in the CDR3. Germline V gene sequence: CDR1 DFQATT, CDR2 SNEGSKA (reference sequence). The V gene end was trimmed by 3 bases and the J gene end by 5 bases; junction bases not matched to a gene: 9. In DNA form, the CDR3 reads TGCAGTGCTAGGGCGTCCGGGACTAGCGGAGAAAACATTCAGTACTTC. It yields the protein CSARASGTSGENIQYF.

This chain uses TRBV6-1 with TRBJ2-7, with D perhaps TRBD1 (6 bases). CDR1 is MNHNS and CDR2 is SASEGT in the germline V gene. Trimming shortened V by 4 bases and J by 0 bases, and 10 bases separated the two germline ends. The CDR3 contains 14 residues. The CDR3: CASSVQGTSYEQYF. The CDR3 region has the DNA TGTGCCAGCAGTGTACAGGGTACCTCCTACGAGCAGTACTTC.

This clonotype was counted only a few times. The chain uses TRBV7-3 and TRBJ2-1; 8 bases are shared with TRBD2. The trim removed 4 bases at V and 2 bases at J, leaving 7 bases unmatched. CDR3 length: 16 residues. The germline CDR1 and CDR2 sequences are SGHTA and FQGTGA. CDR3 coding DNA: TGTGCCAGCAGCTCACTGCGTAGCGGGACCTACAATGAGCAGTTCTTC. Its protein is CASSSLRSGTYNEQFF.

The chain has TRBV5-1 and TRBJ2-2; a weak D match, TRBD2 (5 bases). Germline V CDR1 and CDR2: SGHRS, YFSETQ. The V end was cut by 0 bases, the J end by 4 bases, with 10 bases between. This CDR3 is built from 15 residues. The CDR3 protein is CASSLAGKGTGELFF. The CDR3 DNA follows: TGCGCCAGCAGCTTGGCGGGGAAAGGCACCGGGGAGCTGTTTTTT.

V and J are TRBV24-1 and TRBJ2-3; D is perhaps TRBD1 or TRBD2 (5 bases each). Germline CDR1 is KGHDR and CDR2 is SFDVKD. Trimming took off 1 base at V and 0 bases at J, with 22 bases between the two ends. The CDR3 is 20 residues long. The CDR3, as DNA: TGTGCCACCAGTGATTTAGGCAGGGTCAGAGGGGTTGCTAGCACAGATACGCAGTATTTT. Translation gives CATSDLGRVRGVASTDTQYF.

This chain joins TRBV28 and TRBJ2-1; TRBD2 matches 8 bases. V gave up 5 bases and J gave up 1 base; unmatched junction bases: 7. The CDR3 is 16 amino acids. The germline V gene encodes CDR1 MDHEN and CDR2 SYDVKM. CDR3 amino acids: CASSARTSKSYNEQFF. The CDR3 DNA sequence: TGTGCCAGCAGTGCTCGGACTAGCAAATCCTACAATGAGCAGTTCTTC.

This clonotype occurred a few times. The CDR3: CSASPSADVYEQFF. DNA for the CDR3: TGCAGTGCTAGCCCAAGCGCCGACGTTTATGAGCAGTTCTTC. The chain couples TRBV20-1 to TRBJ2-1; the D is unclear. Germline assignment: CDR1 DFQATT and CDR2 SNEGSKA (reference sequence). The CDR3 has 14 residues. Trimming pared 3 bases from V and 8 bases from J, leaving 17 bases between.

This clonotype was found many times. The rearrangement uses TRBV29-1 and TRBJ2-4; D possibly matches TRBD1 or TRBD2 (6 bases each). Germline assignment: CDR1 SQVTM and CDR2 ANQGSEA. The V gene lost 6 bases and the J gene lost 3 bases, with 15 bases spanning the gap. The CDR3 sequence is 14 residues long. CDR3 in amino acids: CSVGGQNNKNIQYF. DNA for the CDR3: TGCAGCGTGGGAGGACAGAACAACAAAAACATTCAGTACTTC.

The chain links TRBV7-9 to TRBJ2-7; weak D call: TRBD1 (6 bases). V was pared by 1 base and J by 6 bases, with 16 bases between. From germline, CDR1 is SEHNR and CDR2 FQNEAQ (reference sequence). The CDR3 loop spans 15 amino acids. CDR3 in amino acids: CASSLDRRGLGEQYF. The CDR3 DNA reads TGTGCCAGCAGCTTAGATCGCAGGGGTCTCGGCGAGCAGTACTTC.

In its sample, this clonotype was seen a few times. This sequence joins TRBV9 and TRBJ2-2, with D tentatively TRBD1 (6 bases). Germline assignment: CDR1 SGDLS and CDR2 YYNGEE. CDR3 length equals 15 residues. Deletions cut 3 bases from V and 1 base from J, with 10 bases between. The CDR3 DNA follows: TGTGCCAGCAGCGGAGGGGGTTTGAACACCGGGGAGCTGTTTTTT. Residues: CASSGGGLNTGELFF.

In this sample, this clonotype turned up a few times. The chain employs TRBV20-1 and TRBJ2-1, with TRBD2 matching 7 bases. The CDR3 consists of 13 residues. The V gene end was trimmed by 0 bases and the J gene end by 6 bases; junction bases not matched to a gene: 2. In germline, CDR1 is DFQATT, CDR2 SNEGSKA (reference sequence). CDR3: CSARDGTINEQFF. CDR3 DNA sequence: TGCAGTGCTAGAGACGGGACTATCAATGAGCAGTTCTTC.

The J gene is TRBJ2-7, the V gene TRBV28; D may be TRBD1 or TRBD2 (5 bases each). The CDR3 runs 14 residues. CDR1 is MDHEN, CDR2 SYDVKM, per germline. Deletions cut 4 bases from V and 2 bases from J, with 12 bases between. CDR3 sequence reads: CASSSGTPPYEQYF. The CDR3 DNA is TGTGCCAGCAGTTCCGGGACCCCACCCTACGAGCAGTACTTC.

V is TRBV12-3 or TRBV12-4 and J is TRBJ1-2; TRBD1 is a possible D gene (5 bases). The CDR3 is 14 residues long. V was trimmed by 1 base and J by 4 bases, leaving 10 bases between them. CDR3 DNA: TGTGCCAGCAGTTTAGAGGACACCCGCTATGGCTACACCTTC. Translated, it gives CASSLEDTRYGYTF.

This clonotype was counted between two and nine times. The V gene is TRBV12-3 or TRBV12-4, the J gene TRBJ2-5, with D possibly called TRBD1 or TRBD2 (5 bases each). V was trimmed by 6 bases and J by 0 bases, leaving 14 bases between them. This CDR3 comprises 15 residues. The CDR3 loop reads CASRTGHPYQETQYF. The DNA for the CDR3 is TGTGCCAGCAGGACGGGGCACCCGTACCAAGAGACCCAGTACTTC.

This clonotype was picked up a small number of times. J is TRBJ2-7 and V is TRBV5-1, with 10 bases identical to TRBD1. CDR1 and CDR2 (germline): SGHRS, YFSETQ. The CDR3 length is 15 residues. The V gene end was trimmed by 2 bases and the J gene end by 3 bases; junction bases not matched to a gene: 5. The CDR3 sequence: CASSFRTGGSYEQYF. The DNA of the CDR3 is TGCGCCAGCAGCTTTAGGACAGGGGGAAGCTACGAGCAGTACTTC.

This clonotype is termed medium-sized. The V call is TRBV12-3 or TRBV12-4, the J call TRBJ1-1, with 8 bases aligning to TRBD1. The CDR3 extends over 13 amino acids. V lost 7 bases to trimming and J lost 4 bases; unmatched junction nucleotides: 5. DNA for the CDR3: TGTGCCAGCATAATTCAGGGGGCCACTGAAGCTTTCTTT. Encoded protein: CASIIQGATEAFF.

This clonotype was detected a few times. This chain connects TRBV20-1 to TRBJ1-2; D gene ambiguous. The V end was cut by 6 bases, the J end by 0 bases, with 14 bases between. The CDR3 contains 14 residues. Germline V gives CDR1 DFQATT, CDR2 SNEGSKA (reference sequence). As DNA, the CDR3 is TGCAGTGCCACGGCCCGGCATCCTAACTATGGCTACACCTTC. It yields the protein CSATARHPNYGYTF.

The table lists this clonotype with many counts. This rearrangement joins TRBV6-5 to TRBJ2-7, with 12 bases lining up with TRBD1. Germline trimming cut 10 bases from V and 5 bases from J; bases unmatched to any gene: 6. CDR1 is MNHEY and CDR2 is SVGAGI in the germline V gene. This CDR3 contains 13 residues. The CDR3 bases are TGTGCCACAACCGGGACAGGGGGCCACGAGCAGTACTTC. This sequence encodes CATTGTGGHEQYF.

This clonotype was recorded many times. This rearrangement joins TRBV12-3 or TRBV12-4 to TRBJ2-1; 7 positions match TRBD2. This CDR3 spans 14 amino acids. Trimming removed 5 bases from V and 9 bases from J; junction bases left unmatched: 10. The CDR3 bases are TGTGCCAGCAGTCCACGGACTAGTGCCGGTGAGCAGTTCTTC. This codes for CASSPRTSAGEQFF.

This clonotype turned up a few times. The chain is built from TRBV12-3 or TRBV12-4 and TRBJ1-1, with D hard to call. The CDR3 contains 16 residues. V was shortened by 3 bases and J by 1 base, with 15 bases between the two germline ends. CDR3 coding DNA: TGTGCCAGCAGTTTGGCTTTGGGCGCAGGGAACACTGAAGCTTTCTTT. Its translation is CASSLALGAGNTEAFF.

This clonotype was seen a handful of times. V gene TRBV7-9 combines with J gene TRBJ2-1; D uncertain. Germline-derived CDR1 and CDR2 are SEHNR and FQNEAQ (reference sequence). The CDR3 is 13 amino acids. Trimming cost V 1 base and J 12 bases, with 13 bases left between them. The CDR3 is CASSLVEPYWQFF. CDR3 bases: TGTGCCAGCAGCTTAGTTGAGCCGTACTGGCAGTTCTTC.

This clonotype was detected many times. This chain connects TRBV20-1 to TRBJ2-1; TRBD2 matches 11 bases. J gave up 7 bases and V 6 bases, and 5 bases lay outside the gene matches. This CDR3 is 13 amino acids long. Looked up from germline, CDR1 is DFQATT and CDR2 is SNEGSKA (reference sequence). CDR3 nucleotides: TGCAGTGCCTCGGGACTAGCGGTTAATGAGCAGTTCTTC. This gives the protein CSASGLAVNEQFF.

This clonotype has a handful of counts. J is TRBJ2-7 and V is TRBV9, with 12 bases that match TRBD1. Per the germline V gene, CDR1 is SGDLS and CDR2 is YYNGEE. Trimming at V came to 7 bases and at J to 6 bases, leaving 5 bases not matched to a gene. CDR3 length: 13 amino acids. The CDR3 spells CASGTGGAGEQYF. The CDR3 region has the DNA TGTGCCAGCGGGACAGGGGGCGCGGGCGAGCAGTACTTC.

This clonotype showed up just a few times. The chain is built from TRBV5-1 and TRBJ2-2; D uncertain. Trimming left V 0 bases short and J 5 bases short, with 14 bases between. There are 16 residues in the CDR3. Germline V gene sequence: CDR1 SGHRS, CDR2 YFSETQ. The CDR3 DNA follows: TGCGCCAGCAGCTTGGTATCCCAACCTGTGACCGGGGAGCTGTTTTTT. Translation: CASSLVSQPVTGELFF.

The rearrangement uses TRBV4-3 and TRBJ1-2; D gene unclear. Trimming cost V 0 bases and J 4 bases, with 18 bases left between them. This CDR3 spans 17 amino acids. Germline CDR1 is LGHNA and CDR2 is YSLEER. Written as DNA, the CDR3 is TGCGCCAGCAGCCAAGATTTGCTACTCCGGGGAAGCTATGGCTACACCTTC. Its translation: CASSQDLLLRGSYGYTF.

The chain combines TRBV5-1 with TRBJ2-5; D is unclear. Deletions cut 1 base from V and 1 base from J, with 11 bases between. Germline CDR1 is SGHRS and CDR2 is YFSETQ. This CDR3 has 15 amino acids. This CDR3 reads CASSLQANPQETQYF. Written as DNA, the CDR3 is TGCGCCAGCAGCTTGCAGGCCAACCCCCAAGAGACCCAGTACTTC.

This clonotype came up a few times. The chain has TRBV15 and TRBJ2-7; no firm D call. The CDR3 is 15 amino acids. V was trimmed by 0 bases and J by 1 base, leaving 10 bases between them. CDR1 is LNHNV, CDR2 YYDKDF, per germline (reference sequence). CDR3 in DNA: TGTGCCACCAGCAGAGATCTGGCGGTATCCTACGAGCAGTACTTC. Its protein product is CATSRDLAVSYEQYF.

V gene TRBV3-1 combines with J gene TRBJ2-7; D ambiguous. Trimming stripped 0 bases from V and 0 bases from J, with 6 bases between. This CDR3 has 14 amino acids. CDR1 LGHDT and CDR2 YNNKEL come from the germline V gene (reference sequence). The CDR3 is CASSQESVSYEQYF. In DNA form, the CDR3 reads TGTGCCAGCAGCCAAGAGAGCGTCTCCTACGAGCAGTACTTC.